The 16 T cell receptor beta chains in this list originate from one sample, sequenced in a study of T-cell reconstitution after alpha-beta-depleted transplantation in children. Unique molecular identifiers were built into the TCRbeta library. TCRdb processed the PCR reads anew with MiXCR; each CDR3 protein has one entry. The sample contains a few hundred thousand distinct CDR3 sequences, 25% to 30% of which appear only once. Material: PBMCs, obtained before TCRalphabeta/CD19-depleted stem cell transplant. These receptors all come from a boy less than two years old with Wiskott-Aldrich syndrome, due to receive a stem cell transplant.

The V gene is TRBV20-1, the J gene TRBJ2-1; 9 nucleotides agree with TRBD2. V shed 2 bases, J shed 6 bases, and the junction held 14 bases outside the gene matches. Germline CDR1 and CDR2: DFQATT and SNEGSKA (reference sequence). CDR3 size: 17 residues. The CDR3 region has the DNA TGCAGTGCTAGAACATTGGGGCGGGAGGGAATGCGCAATGAGCAGTTCTTC. It encodes CSARTLGREGMRNEQFF.

This clonotype turned up a few times. J is TRBJ2-1 and V is TRBV20-1; 12 nucleotides match TRBD2. V lost 3 bases to trimming and J lost 6 bases; unmatched junction nucleotides: 6. Looked up from germline, CDR1 is DFQATT and CDR2 is SNEGSKA (reference sequence). This CDR3 comprises 15 residues. The CDR3 is CSASLAGGPGNEQFF. As DNA, the CDR3 is TGCAGTGCTAGCCTAGCGGGAGGGCCGGGCAATGAGCAGTTCTTC.

The chain couples TRBV5-1 to TRBJ2-7, with 8 bases aligning to TRBD2. Germline values: CDR1 SGHRS, CDR2 YFSETQ. Trimming cost V 0 bases and J 1 base; bases outside gene matches: 6. This CDR3 comprises 16 residues. As DNA, the CDR3 is TGCGCCAGCAGCTTGGACGCAGCGGGAGATTCCTACGAGCAGTACTTC. It encodes CASSLDAAGDSYEQYF. Supplemented by reference TRBV5-1 and TRBJ2-7, the full variable domain reads KAGVTQTPRYLIKTRGQQVTLSCSPISGHRSVSWYQQTPGQGLQFLFEYFSETQRNKGNFPGRFSGRQFSNSRSEMNVSTLELGDSALYLCASSLDAAGDSYEQYFGPGTRLTVT.

DNA of the CDR3: TGCGCCAGCAGCTTACTCCAGGGGGCGAGTGAGCAGTTCTTC. It encodes CASSLLQGASEQFF. The chain combines TRBV5-1 with TRBJ2-1; TRBD1 aligns across 8 bases. CDR1 and CDR2 from the germline V gene are SGHRS and YFSETQ. V gave up 2 bases and J gave up 9 bases; unmatched junction bases: 7. This CDR3 contains 14 residues.

CDR3 protein: CASSLCIPSGSTYEQYF. The CDR3, as DNA: TGTGCCAGCAGTTTATGCATACCGAGCGGGAGCACCTACGAGCAGTACTTC. The rearrangement links TRBV28 to TRBJ2-7; TRBD2 agrees at 8 bases. Germline V lookup: CDR1 MDHEN, CDR2 SYDVKM. The CDR3 spans 17 residues. With 0 bases clipped from V and 2 bases from J, the junction kept 9 bases outside the gene matches.

The chain recombines TRBV20-1 with TRBJ2-4; D unclear. The V end was cut by 1 base, the J end by 0 bases, with 7 bases between. The CDR3 totals 14 residues. The germline V gene has CDR1 DFQATT and CDR2 SNEGSKA (reference sequence). This chain's CDR3 is CSARAGVAKNIQYF. The CDR3 DNA sequence: TGCAGTGCTAGAGCTGGGGTAGCCAAAAACATTCAGTACTTC.

This chain uses TRBV28 with TRBJ2-7; D unresolved. V was shortened by 10 bases and J by 7 bases, with 11 bases between the two germline ends. There are 10 residues in the CDR3. Germline-derived CDR1 and CDR2 are MDHEN and SYDVKM. Here the CDR3 DNA reads TGTGCCACTCCGACATTGGAGCAGTACTTC. Translation: CATPTLEQYF.

The chain combines TRBV7-9 with TRBJ2-5; 9 bases map to TRBD2. The CDR3 sequence is 16 residues long. After removal of 5 bases from V and 1 base from J, the junction contained 8 bases not matched to a gene. In germline, CDR1 is SEHNR, CDR2 FQNEAQ (reference sequence). CDR3 sequence: CASSTWVAGVQETQYF. The CDR3 coding sequence is TGTGCCAGCAGCACCTGGGTAGCGGGAGTCCAAGAGACCCAGTACTTC.

In this sample, this clonotype turned up a few times. The chain uses TRBV6-1 and TRBJ1-2; D gene unclear. This CDR3 contains 13 residues. V lost 5 bases, J lost 5 bases, and 12 bases lay in between. Germline V gene sequence: CDR1 MNHNS, CDR2 SASEGT. CDR3 sequence: CASSPVLGYGYTF. The CDR3 DNA follows: TGTGCCAGCAGTCCAGTTTTGGGTTATGGCTACACCTTC.

The genes are TRBV27 and TRBJ2-1, with TRBD2 matching over 7 bases. The junction had 5 bases not matched to a gene; V was cut back by 2 bases and J by 7 bases. Germline CDR1 reads MNHEY; CDR2 reads SMNVEV (reference sequence). The CDR3 runs 14 residues. This CDR3 is CASSLPGTTNEQFF. The CDR3 DNA reads as TGTGCCAGCAGTTTACCGGGGACTACAAATGAGCAGTTCTTC.

The V gene is TRBV19, the J gene TRBJ2-5; no reliable D call. V was cut by 8 bases and J by 4 bases, with 11 bases left in between. Per the germline V gene, CDR1 is LNHDA and CDR2 is SQIVND (reference sequence). The CDR3 consists of 12 residues. CDR3 sequence (DNA): TGTGCCAGTGAGACCCCCGGAGAGACCCAGTACTTC. It translates to CASETPGETQYF.

The rearrangement joins TRBV30 to TRBJ2-1, with D hard to call. The CDR3 has 13 amino acids. Trimming took off 3 bases at V and 11 bases at J, with 17 bases between the two ends. CDR1 is GTSNPN, CDR2 SVGIG, per germline (reference sequence). CDR3 protein: CAWSKDAVVKQFF. In DNA form, the CDR3 reads TGTGCCTGGAGCAAAGACGCGGTGGTGAAGCAGTTCTTC.

The sample holds a few counts of this clonotype. The CDR3 loop reads CASTAGGEQFF. Written as DNA, the CDR3 is TGTGCCAGCACGGCGGGGGGTGAGCAGTTCTTC. The rearrangement uses TRBV6-2 or TRBV6-3 and TRBJ2-1; 8 bases are shared with TRBD2. Germline V gene data show CDR1 as MNHEY and CDR2 as SVGEGT. CDR3 size: 11 residues. V lost 7 bases to trimming and J lost 9 bases; unmatched junction nucleotides: 2.

This chain joins TRBV6-1 and TRBJ2-7, with 8 bases matching TRBD1. Germline V CDR1 and CDR2: MNHNS, SASEGT. This CDR3 spans 14 amino acids. V trimming: 6 bases; J trimming: 2 bases; junction bases outside the gene matches: 6. The DNA for the CDR3 is TGTGCCAGCAGGCCCGGGGACAGGACCTACGAGCAGTACTTC. It yields the protein CASRPGDRTYEQYF.

This clonotype was seen only a few times. The gene calls are TRBV20-1 and TRBJ2-7; perhaps TRBD2 as D (7 bases). The length of the CDR3 is 15 residues. Germline CDR1 and CDR2: DFQATT and SNEGSKA (reference sequence). Trimming took 0 bases from V and 6 from J, leaving 18 bases between them. The DNA for the CDR3 is TGCAGTGCTAGAGACCGGACCGGCGGGGGCGGCGAGCAGTACTTC. As protein: CSARDRTGGGGEQYF.

The chain recombines TRBV20-1 with TRBJ2-1, with TRBD1 matching over 9 bases. The CDR3 extends over 16 amino acids. Germline CDR1 DFQATT, CDR2 SNEGSKA (reference sequence). The trim removed 3 bases at V and 4 bases at J, leaving 10 bases unmatched. CDR3 in amino acids: CSASLGTGKLYNEQFF. In DNA form, the CDR3 reads TGCAGTGCTAGCCTCGGGACAGGGAAACTTTACAATGAGCAGTTCTTC.